This TCR beta chain was sequenced for a study of response to subunit inactivated influenza vaccine. The V end was cut by 6 bases, the J end by 4 bases, with 15 bases between. CDR3 length: 14 residues. CDR1 SGHRS and CDR2 YFSETQ come from the germline V gene. In TCRdb, the RT-PCR reads were re-called with MiXCR into one record per CDR3 protein. This table has 500,000 to 600,000 distinct CDR3 sequences, about 10% appearing once. This clonotype was observed a few times. In addition, the sample was reused for a study of T cells expressing NK-cell markers. That source adds: Researchers built TCR beta cDNA using 5'RACE template switching with UMIs. It was sorted CD3+CD56+NKG2C+, CD3+CD56+NKG2C- and CD3+CD56-NKG2C+ T cells that supplied the TCR beta repertoires. Serological testing identified most of the eight sequenced donors as HCMV-seropositive and one as seronegative.

This TCR was sampled from a man aged 50 or older who received an inactivated influenza vaccine. This sequence joins TRBV5-1 and TRBJ2-3; D is perhaps TRBD2 (6 bases). Sample: PBMCs from blood, taken on the day of vaccination. CDR3 bases: TGCGCCAGCACCCCCAGACTAGGCGCAGATACGCAGTATTTT. Its protein product is CASTPRLGADTQYF.